This entry is about one T cell receptor beta chain. Antigen specificity is unknown. The sample belongs to a study of blood T cells in healthy people across ages. The donors, all healthy, were Caucasians living in Russia, aged about 6 to 90. Isolation yielded PBMCs, at least 7 million per sample, in every case. Study-wide findings and caveats: Both naive CD4+ cell counts and diversity were greater in long-lived donors than in aged donors. Age showed a roughly linear inverse relationship with TCR beta diversity per million T cells.

With a J-beta primer mix and a sample-barcoded 5' primer, a second PCR ran about 6 to 11 cycles. TCRdb used MiXCR to reprocess the 5' RACE reads, holding one entry per CDR3 protein. The top ten hold 25% to 30% of the sample, which has approximately 790,000 distinct CDR3 sequences, about 59% seen once. Germline V gene sequence: CDR1 MNHEY, CDR2 SVGEGT. V was shortened by 3 bases and J by 3 bases, with 15 bases between the two germline ends. The CDR3 totals 15 residues. This clonotype was obtained from a man aged 25 to 40 in good health. The specimen was blood. The chain links TRBV6-2 or TRBV6-3 to TRBJ2-7; D is possibly TRBD2 (5 bases). This CDR3 is CASSYEGLTRYEQYF. The DNA of the CDR3 is TGTGCCAGCAGTTATGAGGGTCTGACCCGCTACGAGCAGTACTTC.